Below are 8 T cell receptor beta chains sequenced from a single sample in a study of Ad26.COV2.S vaccination and SARS-CoV-2 variants. Sequenced by immunoSEQ multiplex PCR; TCRdb stores in-frame clones only, minus some. The table lists about 440,000 clones, 90% of them singletons. Treatment here: around 19 received Ad26.COV2.S at low or high dose, single or two shots; five or six received placebo; per-sample allocation not given. Specimen acquisition occurred on day 63 following the initial vaccine or placebo injection. The input for sequencing was peripheral blood, taken in a trial of Ad26.COV2.S vaccine versus placebo. Receptors were obtained from a person aged 18-65 years who received the Ad26.COV2.S COVID-19 vaccine or a placebo.

The chain recombines TRBV27 with TRBJ2-5; 12 bases are a match to TRBD2. With V trimmed by 0 bases and J by 2 bases, 4 bases remained unmatched. Germline loops: CDR1 MNHEY, CDR2 SMNVEV (reference sequence). CDR3 length: 17 amino acids. Here the CDR3 reads CASSLSASGREQETQYF. The CDR3 DNA follows: TGTGCCAGCAGTTTATCGGCTAGCGGGAGGGAACAAGAGACCCAGTACTTC.

The rearrangement links TRBV19 to TRBJ2-6, with D uncertain. This CDR3 has 15 residues. Trimming took 5 bases from V and 3 from J, leaving 11 bases between them. Germline V CDR1 and CDR2: LNHDA, SQIVND (reference sequence). CDR3 in DNA: TGTGCCAGTAGTTTACGGATCTTTGGGGCCAACGTCCTGACTTTC. It encodes CASSLRIFGANVLTF. Supplemented by reference TRBV19 and TRBJ2-6, the full variable domain reads DGGITQSPKYLFRKEGQNVTLSCEQNLNHDAMYWYRQDPGQGLRLIYYSQIVNDFQKGDIAEGYSVSREKKESFPLTVTSAQKNPTAFYLCASSLRIFGANVLTFGAGSRLTVL.

The rearrangement joins TRBV5-1 to TRBJ2-6; perhaps TRBD2 as D (6 bases). This CDR3 contains 17 residues. Germline assignment: CDR1 SGHRS and CDR2 YFSETQ. Trimming left V 6 bases short and J 0 bases short, with 16 bases between. Written as DNA, the CDR3 is TGCGCCAGCACCCTTCGGGGGTTTACCTCTGGGGCCAACGTCCTGACTTTC. Translation: CASTLRGFTSGANVLTF.

The chain has TRBV27 and TRBJ2-3; 7 bases match TRBD1. The CDR3 length is 13 residues. The junction had 5 bases not matched to a gene; V was cut back by 5 bases and J by 6 bases. Germline CDR1 reads MNHEY; CDR2 reads SMNVEV (reference sequence). CDR3 coding DNA: TGTGCCAGCAGTCCTCTGACAGGGGATACGCAGTATTTT. Its translation: CASSPLTGDTQYF.

V is TRBV7-2 and J is TRBJ1-2; D not certain. CDR3 length: 14 residues. Trimming took 5 bases from V and 8 from J, leaving 18 bases between them. Germline loops: CDR1 SGHTA, CDR2 FQGNSA. The CDR3 nucleotides read TGTGCCAGCAGCCCCCCAGGAAGGGTGGAAGGCTACACCTTC. Amino acids: CASSPPGRVEGYTF.

The rearrangement uses TRBV7-9 and TRBJ2-1; TRBD1 or TRBD2 may be the D gene (5 bases each). V lost 3 bases to trimming and J lost 8 bases, with 17 bases between them. The CDR3 is made up of 15 amino acids. Germline CDR1 and CDR2: SEHNR and FQNEAQ (reference sequence). Here the CDR3 reads CASSFAGTAIDEQFF. CDR3 DNA sequence: TGTGCCAGCAGCTTTGCCGGGACCGCGATCGATGAGCAGTTCTTC.

The J gene is TRBJ2-7, the V gene TRBV7-2; D is perhaps TRBD2 (6 bases). Looked up from germline, CDR1 is SGHTA and CDR2 is FQGNSA. Trimming stripped 0 bases from V and 7 bases from J, with 13 bases between. The CDR3 loop spans 14 amino acids. The CDR3 loop reads CASSLAGGMREQYF. CDR3 DNA sequence: TGTGCCAGCAGCTTAGCGGGAGGAATGAGGGAGCAGTACTTC.

The genes are TRBV6-5 and TRBJ2-1; TRBD1 matches at 8 bases. There are 15 residues in the CDR3. The trim removed 6 bases at V and 5 bases at J, leaving 9 bases unmatched. CDR1 is MNHEY and CDR2 is SVGAGI in the germline V gene. The CDR3 protein is CASRRTGQRNNEQFF. The CDR3 DNA follows: TGTGCCAGCAGGAGGACAGGGCAGCGAAACAATGAGCAGTTCTTC.